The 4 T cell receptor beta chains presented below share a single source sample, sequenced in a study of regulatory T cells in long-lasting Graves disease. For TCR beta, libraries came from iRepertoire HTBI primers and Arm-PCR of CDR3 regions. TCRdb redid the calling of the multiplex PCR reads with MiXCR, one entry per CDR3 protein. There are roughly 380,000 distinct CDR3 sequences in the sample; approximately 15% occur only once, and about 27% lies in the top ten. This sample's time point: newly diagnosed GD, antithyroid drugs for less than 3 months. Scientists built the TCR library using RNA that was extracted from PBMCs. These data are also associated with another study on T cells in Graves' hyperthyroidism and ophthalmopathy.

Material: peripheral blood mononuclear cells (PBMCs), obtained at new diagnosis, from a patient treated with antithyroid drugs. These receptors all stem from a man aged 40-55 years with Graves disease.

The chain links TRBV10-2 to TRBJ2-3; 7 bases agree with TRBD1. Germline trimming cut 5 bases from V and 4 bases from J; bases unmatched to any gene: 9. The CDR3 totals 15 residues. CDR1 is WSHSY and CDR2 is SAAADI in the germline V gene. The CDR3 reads CASSTWGRGSDTQYF. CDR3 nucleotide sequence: TGCGCCAGCAGTACATGGGGCAGGGGGTCAGATACGCAGTATTTT.

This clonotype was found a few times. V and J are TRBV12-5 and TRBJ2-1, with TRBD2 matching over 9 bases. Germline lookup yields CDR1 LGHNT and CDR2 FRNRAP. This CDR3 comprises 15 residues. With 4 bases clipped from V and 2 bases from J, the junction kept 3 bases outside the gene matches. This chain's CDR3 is CASGSGLATYNEQFF. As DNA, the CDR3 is TGTGCTAGTGGTTCCGGACTAGCGACCTACAATGAGCAGTTCTTC. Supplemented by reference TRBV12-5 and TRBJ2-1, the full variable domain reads DARVTQTPRHKVTEMGQEVTMRCQPILGHNTVFWYRQTMMQGLELLAYFRNRAPLDDSGMPKDRFSAEMPDATLATLKIQPSEPRDSAVYFCASGSGLATYNEQFFGPGTRLTVL.

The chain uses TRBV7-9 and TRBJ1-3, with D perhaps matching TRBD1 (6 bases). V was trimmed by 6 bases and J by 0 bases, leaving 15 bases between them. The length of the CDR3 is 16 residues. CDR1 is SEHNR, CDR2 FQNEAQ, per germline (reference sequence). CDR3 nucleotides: TGTGCCAGCAGGGGGGGCGGGGGTACCTCTGGAAACACCATATATTTT. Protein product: CASRGGGGTSGNTIYF. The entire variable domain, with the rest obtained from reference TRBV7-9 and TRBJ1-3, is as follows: DTGVSQNPRHKITKRGQNVTFRCDPISEHNRLYWYRQTLGQGPEFLTYFQNEAQLEKSRLLSDRFSAERPKGSFSTLEIQRTEQGDSAMYLCASRGGGGTSGNTIYFGEGSWLTVV.

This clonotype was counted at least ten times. The CDR3 loop is CASSLVPDSTDTQYF. CDR3 nucleotide sequence: TGTGCCAGCAGCTTAGTTCCGGACAGCACAGATACGCAGTATTTT. This chain uses TRBV7-2 with TRBJ2-3, with D hard to call. The ends were cut back, 1 base at V and 0 bases at J, with 8 bases in the middle. Germline V CDR1 and CDR2: SGHTA, FQGNSA. The CDR3 contains 15 residues.